The entry that follows covers one TCR beta chain sequence. What it binds is unknown. This sample is part of a study of T-cell reconstitution after alpha-beta-depleted transplantation in children. The CDR3 is made up of 15 amino acids. Germline lookup yields CDR1 SGHRS and CDR2 YFSETQ. With V trimmed by 4 bases and J by 5 bases, 11 bases remained unmatched. Preparation of the TCRbeta library was carried out with unique molecular identifiers. TCRdb called the PCR reads again in MiXCR, with one record for every CDR3 protein. The sample contains 580,000 or so distinct CDR3 sequences, 20% to 25% of which appear only once. Findings of the study overall: Newly produced T cells mostly accounted for T-cell counts and diversity one year post-transplant. The high TCRbeta diversity at day 60 in some patients came from surviving recipient T cells and thymic progenitors. Alpha-beta T cells about two months after transplant reportedly derived from several hundred expanded graft clones.

The V and J genes are TRBV5-1 and TRBJ2-5; TRBD1 agrees at 7 bases. The receptor comes from a boy in the first two years of life who had a stem cell transplant for acute myeloid leukemia, so the T cells may come from the graft donor. The input for sequencing was PBMCs, mostly from graft donor cells, taken 360 days after TCRalphabeta/CD19-depleted stem cell transplant. The CDR3 sequence is CASSLNRGGEETQYF. CDR3 sequence (DNA): TGCGCCAGCAGCCTGAACAGGGGTGGTGAGGAGACCCAGTACTTC.